These 6 T cell receptor beta chains came from one sample sequenced in a study of cytomegalovirus exposure and HLA in healthy donors. PCR amplification relied on 60 Vbeta primers (plus 13 Jbeta primers). Profiling relied on immunoSEQ multiplex PCR, and the TCRdb table lists in-frame clones only, not all of them. The sample has more than 150,000 clones; around four fifths are singletons. The material sequenced was PBMCs. Source of these receptors: a male donor in good health and CMV-seronegative.

The J gene is TRBJ2-7, the V gene TRBV19; the match to TRBD1 covers 9 bases. V shed 4 bases, J shed 3 bases, and the junction held 7 bases outside the gene matches. Germline V gene data show CDR1 as LNHDA and CDR2 as SQIVND (reference sequence). The CDR3 runs 15 residues. As DNA, the CDR3 is TGTGCCAGTAGTAGCGGGACAGGGAGAAACTACGAGCAGTACTTC. Protein sequence: CASSSGTGRNYEQYF.

This clone has only one observation. The rearrangement uses TRBV2 and TRBJ1-1; weak D call: TRBD1 (5 bases). Per germline, CDR1 SNHLY and CDR2 FYNNEI. The V and J ends lost 10 bases and 4 bases respectively, with 13 bases between them. CDR3 length: 12 amino acids. CDR3 nucleotides: TGTGCCACCCTTCGGGGGAGCACTGAAGCTTTCTTT. Translated: CATLRGSTEAFF.

The chain employs TRBV6-6 and TRBJ2-1; no reliable D call. Germline V CDR1 and CDR2: MNHNY, SVGAGI (reference sequence). Trimming stripped 4 bases from V and 5 bases from J, with 3 bases between. This CDR3 has 11 amino acids. The CDR3 reads CASSWHNEQFF. CDR3 nucleotides: TGTGCCAGCAGTTGGCACAATGAGCAGTTCTTC.

This clone was observed a few times. The gene calls are TRBV11-2 and TRBJ2-1, with a tentative D call TRBD2 (6 bases). Trimming took 3 bases from V and 7 from J, leaving 10 bases between them. The CDR3 has 13 residues. Per germline, CDR1 SGHAT and CDR2 FQNNGV. CDR3 DNA: TGTGCCAGCAGCTTTGGGGCGGGGAATGAGCAGTTCTTC. Translation: CASSFGAGNEQFF.

This clone was seen just once. This sequence joins TRBV18 and TRBJ2-7; 9 nucleotides align to TRBD1. CDR1 and CDR2 from the germline V gene are KGHSH and LQKENI. This CDR3 is built from 13 residues. The J segment lost 6 bases and the V segment lost 4 bases, leaving 4 bases of the junction unmatched. CDR3 nucleotide sequence: TGTGCCAGCTCACGGGACAGGGCCCGCGAGCAGTACTTC. Encoded protein: CASSRDRAREQYF.

The rearrangement uses TRBV13 and TRBJ2-1; 11 bases fit TRBD2. With V trimmed by 1 base and J by 9 bases, 5 bases remained unmatched. The CDR3 sequence is 15 residues long. The germline CDR1 and CDR2 sequences are PRHDT and FYEKMQ (reference sequence). In DNA form, the CDR3 reads TGTGCCAGCAGCTTAGAACTAGCGGGAGTGGGTGAGCAGTTCTTC. This codes for CASSLELAGVGEQFF.